A single sample gave rise to the 22 T cell receptor beta chains below, sequenced in a study of T-cell memory formation after mild COVID-19. TCRdb itself ran the 5' RACE reads through MiXCR, one entry per CDR3 protein. The profile shows around 250,000 distinct CDR3 sequences, over 9% of them singletons. Sequenced input: PBMCs or a T cell subset sorted from them (not recorded which). These receptors were taken from a man younger than 35 who had mild COVID-19 (a few samples of this study predate the infection). Cell type and time point are not known.

In this sample, this clonotype turned up many times. V gene TRBV5-4 combines with J gene TRBJ2-5, with TRBD2 matching over 16 bases. V dropped 4 bases and J dropped 3; count of bases not matched to a gene: 3. Germline lookup yields CDR1 SGHNT and CDR2 YYREEE (reference sequence). The CDR3 runs to 16 residues. CDR3 protein: CASSLGTSGGEETQYF. In DNA, the CDR3 is TGTGCCAGCAGCCTGGGGACTAGCGGGGGGGAAGAGACCCAGTACTTC.

This clonotype was seen only a few times. The genes are TRBV24-1 and TRBJ1-2, with D hard to call. The V gene's germline CDR1 is KGHDR and CDR2 SFDVKD. Trimming left V 2 bases short and J 4 bases short, with 13 bases between. The CDR3 is made up of 15 amino acids. CDR3 in DNA: TGTGCCACCAGTGATTGGGCTTCAACGGGCTATGGCTACACCTTC. It specifies CATSDWASTGYGYTF.

This clonotype was detected a few times. The rearrangement joins TRBV6-1 to TRBJ2-7; 11 nucleotides align to TRBD2. The CDR3 sequence is 16 residues long. Germline V gives CDR1 MNHNS, CDR2 SASEGT. Trimming at V came to 6 bases and at J to 6 bases, leaving 13 bases not matched to a gene. The CDR3 protein is CASSPRTSGSPGEQYV. CDR3 coding DNA: TGTGCCAGCAGCCCCCGGACTAGCGGGTCCCCTGGCGAGCAGTACGTC.

J is TRBJ1-2 and V is TRBV20-1; D call uncertain. The CDR3 spans 14 residues. V shed 1 base and J shed 3 bases, with 12 bases lying between them. Per the germline V gene, CDR1 is DFQATT and CDR2 is SNEGSKA (reference sequence). CDR3 DNA sequence: TGCAGTGCTAGAGGAGGGCAGTACTACTATGGCTACACCTTC. Its protein product is CSARGGQYYYGYTF.

The V gene is TRBV5-8, the J gene TRBJ2-3; 7 nucleotides agree with TRBD1. From germline, CDR1 is SGHTS and CDR2 YDEGEE. Germline trimming cut 0 bases from V and 2 bases from J; bases unmatched to any gene: 9. The CDR3 covers 17 residues. The CDR3 reads CASSLGQGPPTTDTQYF. In DNA form, the CDR3 reads TGTGCCAGCAGCTTGGGACAGGGTCCCCCCACCACAGATACGCAGTATTTT. Looking up the rest from reference TRBV5-8 and TRBJ2-3 gives the full variable domain: EAGVTQSPTHLIKTRGQQATLRCSPISGHTSVYWYQQALGLGLQFLLWYDEGEERNRGNFPPRFSGRQFPNYSSELNVNALELEDSALYLCASSLGQGPPTTDTQYFGPGTRLTVL.

CDR3 residues: CASSPGGPRETQYF. CDR3 DNA: TGCGCCAGCAGCCCGGGGGGGCCGAGGGAGACCCAGTACTTC. The genes are TRBV5-1 and TRBJ2-5; 8 bases line up with TRBD2. The V gene's germline CDR1 is SGHRS and CDR2 YFSETQ. The CDR3 is made up of 14 amino acids. With 4 bases clipped from V and 5 bases from J, the junction kept 7 bases outside the gene matches.

The rearrangement joins TRBV12-3 or TRBV12-4 to TRBJ1-5, with TRBD1 identical over 10 bases. V gave up 3 bases and J gave up 6 bases; unmatched junction bases: 5. The CDR3 is made up of 15 amino acids. The CDR3 protein is CASSFSDRGSQPQHF. The CDR3 DNA is TGTGCCAGCAGTTTTTCGGACAGGGGGTCTCAGCCCCAGCATTTT.

This clonotype came up a few times. The chain links TRBV7-2 to TRBJ2-1; no reliable D call. Germline values: CDR1 SGHTA, CDR2 FQGNSA. The CDR3 is 14 residues long. V was shortened by 5 bases and J by 13 bases, with 21 bases between the two germline ends. The CDR3 spells CASSPSPTGRQQFF. The CDR3 DNA is TGTGCCAGCAGCCCCTCACCCACTGGCCGCCAACAGTTCTTC.

The gene calls are TRBV7-2 and TRBJ2-7, with 10 bases that match TRBD2. CDR3 size: 16 residues. Trimming cost V 6 bases and J 1 base; bases outside gene matches: 9. The germline V gene encodes CDR1 SGHTA and CDR2 FQGNSA. CDR3 sequence: CASSSRLAGGSYEQYF. CDR3 DNA: TGTGCCAGCAGTTCAAGACTAGCGGGTGGTTCCTACGAGCAGTACTTC.

This clonotype was seen many times. The rearrangement links TRBV5-1 to TRBJ2-3, with D maybe TRBD2 (6 bases). CDR1 and CDR2 (germline): SGHRS, YFSETQ. V was clipped by 5 bases and J by 6 bases, with 16 bases between them. CDR3 length: 14 residues. The CDR3 region has the DNA TGCGCCAGCAGGCCGGGACTCCCCGTGGATACGCAGTATTTT. Translating gives CASRPGLPVDTQYF.

The CDR3 sequence is CASSQRTGGTDTQYF. The CDR3 coding sequence is TGTGCCAGCAGCCAACGGACAGGGGGAACAGATACGCAGTATTTT. This rearrangement joins TRBV3-1 to TRBJ2-3, with 10 bases aligning to TRBD1. The V gene's germline CDR1 is LGHDT and CDR2 YNNKEL (reference sequence). The CDR3 has 15 amino acids. Losses at the gene ends were 2 bases for V and 3 bases for J; bases not matched to a gene: 2.

The gene calls are TRBV6-5 and TRBJ1-2; 7 positions match TRBD1. The ends lost 0 bases at V and 4 bases at J; junction bases unmatched: 5. The germline V gene encodes CDR1 MNHEY and CDR2 SVGAGI. The CDR3 runs to 15 residues. The CDR3 region is CASSYSDRPPYGYTF. The CDR3 DNA follows: TGTGCCAGCAGTTACTCGGACAGGCCCCCCTATGGCTACACCTTC.

There are a few counts of this clonotype. V is TRBV9 and J is TRBJ1-6; D uncertain. This CDR3 contains 13 residues. Germline CDR1 reads SGDLS; CDR2 reads YYNGEE. V was shortened by 0 bases and J by 10 bases, with 8 bases between the two germline ends. CDR3 region: CASSVASSSPLHF. DNA for the CDR3: TGTGCCAGCAGCGTAGCTTCTAGCTCACCCCTCCACTTT.

This clonotype turned up a few times. V and J are TRBV7-9 and TRBJ2-7; 9 bases are shared with TRBD1. Trimming removed 2 bases from V and 3 bases from J; junction bases left unmatched: 8. The V gene's germline CDR1 is SEHNR and CDR2 FQNEAQ (reference sequence). This CDR3 is 16 amino acids long. CDR3: CASSLRRDRANYEQYF. CDR3 in DNA: TGTGCCAGCAGCTTAAGGCGGGACAGGGCCAACTACGAGCAGTACTTC.

In this sample, this clonotype turned up many times. V and J are TRBV24-1 and TRBJ2-5; TRBD2 matches at 10 bases. The CDR3 consists of 16 residues. From germline, CDR1 is KGHDR and CDR2 SFDVKD. Unmatched junction bases numbered 1, after V lost 0 bases and J lost 1 base. The CDR3 nucleotides read TGTGCCACCAGTGATTTGAAGCGGGGGGGCCAAGAGACCCAGTACTTC. It codes for CATSDLKRGGQETQYF.

The V gene is TRBV30, the J gene TRBJ1-5, with D possibly matching TRBD1 (5 bases). In germline, CDR1 is GTSNPN, CDR2 SVGIG (reference sequence). V dropped 8 bases and J dropped 3 bases, with 14 bases sitting between them. CDR3 length: 13 amino acids. This CDR3 reads CAQSGGDNQPQHF. The CDR3 coding sequence is TGTGCCCAATCGGGGGGGGACAATCAGCCCCAGCATTTT. Full variable domain (outside the CDR3, taken from reference TRBV30 and TRBJ1-5): SQTIHQWPATLVQPVGSPLSLECTVEGTSNPNLYWYRQAAGRGLQLLFYSVGIGQISSEVPQNLSASRPQDRQFILSSKKLLLSDSGFYLCAQSGGDNQPQHFGDGTRLSIL.

The CDR3 region has the DNA TGCAGTGCATCCGGGACAGGACGCTACGAGCAGTACTTC. Translation: CSASGTGRYEQYF. J is TRBJ2-7 and V is TRBV20-1, with TRBD1 matching 8 bases. The trim removed 6 bases at V and 3 bases at J, leaving 7 bases unmatched. The CDR3 extends over 13 amino acids. Germline V CDR1 and CDR2: DFQATT, SNEGSKA (reference sequence).

V is TRBV10-3 and J is TRBJ2-7; D gene uncertain. The V gene lost 7 bases and the J gene lost 0 bases, with 10 bases spanning the gap. The CDR3 loop spans 13 amino acids. The germline CDR1 and CDR2 sequences are ENHRY and SYGVKD. Here the CDR3 DNA reads TGTGCCATCAAAGGTCAGTCCTCCTACGAGCAGTACTTC. This encodes CAIKGQSSYEQYF.

This clonotype was counted between two and nine times. Here the CDR3 reads CASSLGSIFSTDTQYF. The DNA of the CDR3 is TGTGCCAGCAGTTTAGGTAGCATTTTTAGCACAGATACGCAGTATTTT. The rearrangement links TRBV27 to TRBJ2-3; D remains unclear. The CDR3 length is 16 residues. Germline lookup yields CDR1 MNHEY and CDR2 SMNVEV (reference sequence). Trimming shortened V by 2 bases and J by 0 bases, and 12 bases separated the two germline ends.

This clonotype was counted only a few times. The genes are TRBV7-9 and TRBJ1-1; 7 bases map to TRBD1. CDR1 and CDR2 (germline): SEHNR, FQNEAQ (reference sequence). J gave up 1 base and V 5 bases, and 7 bases lay outside the gene matches. The length of the CDR3 is 15 residues. The CDR3 sequence: CASSKLTGTNTEAFF. The CDR3 DNA reads TGTGCCAGCAGCAAGCTGACAGGGACGAACACTGAAGCTTTCTTT.

The sample holds many counts of this clonotype. The chain employs TRBV6-5 and TRBJ2-2; D is unclear. The CDR3 sequence is 13 residues long. Germline CDR1 is MNHEY and CDR2 is SVGAGI. V was shortened by 3 bases and J by 7 bases, with 9 bases between the two germline ends. CDR3 region: CASSYSGRGELFF. The DNA of the CDR3 is TGTGCCAGCAGTTATTCTGGGCGCGGGGAGCTGTTTTTT.

Only a few counts were recorded for this clonotype. This chain links TRBV9 with TRBJ2-3, with D possibly TRBD2 on 7 matching bases. Germline V gene lookup returns CDR1 SGDLS and CDR2 YYNGEE. The CDR3 is 16 amino acids. V was shortened by 0 bases and J by 4 bases, with 15 bases between the two germline ends. CDR3 loop: CASSVGGGAIADTQYF. CDR3 bases: TGTGCCAGCAGCGTAGGAGGGGGGGCTATAGCAGATACGCAGTATTTT.